This T cell receptor beta chain was sequenced in a study of PD-1 blockade in mismatch repair-deficient tumors. Method: immunoSEQ multiplex PCR; TCRdb's copy keeps in-frame clones and lacks some. The sample has tens of thousands of clones; about 85% are singletons. Germline CDR1 reads MGHRA; CDR2 reads YSYEKL. This CDR3 spans 14 amino acids. The V end lost 2 bases, the J end lost 5 bases, and 13 bases lay between the germline ends. This receptor was taken from an adult with mismatch repair-deficient cancer. V gene TRBV4-1 combines with J gene TRBJ2-7; D is ambiguous. Sequencing was performed on peripheral blood, taken 12 weeks after starting pembrolizumab. CDR3: CASSQQKALHEQYF. In DNA form, the CDR3 reads TGCGCCAGCAGCCAACAAAAAGCCTTGCACGAGCAGTACTTC.